The 21 T cell receptor beta chains in this list originate from one sample, sequenced in a study of blood T cell repertoires in COVID-19. Produced via immunoSEQ multiplex PCR; TCRdb's table is partial and in-frame only. The table lists 70,000 to 95,000 clones, approximately 92% of them singletons. The sequenced sample was peripheral blood. Source of these receptors: a woman aged 60-70 years with active COVID-19.

The V gene is TRBV2, the J gene TRBJ2-7; TRBD1 matches 9 bases. Germline lookup yields CDR1 SNHLY and CDR2 FYNNEI. The CDR3 spans 12 residues. Losses at the gene ends were 6 bases for V and 3 bases for J; bases not matched to a gene: 0. DNA for the CDR3: TGTGCCAGCAGGGACAGGGGCTACGAGCAGTACTTC. Translating it yields CASRDRGYEQYF.

CDR3 in amino acids: CASSFTVLNYGYTF. The CDR3 bases are TGTGCCAGCAGCTTCACGGTTCTCAACTATGGCTACACCTTC. The rearrangement joins TRBV5-4 to TRBJ1-2; unclear D gene. In germline, CDR1 is SGHNT, CDR2 YYREEE (reference sequence). There are 14 residues in the CDR3. Trimming took 2 bases from V and 2 from J, leaving 10 bases between them.

As for this clone: At the DNA level, this CDR3 is encoded by other sequences in the same sample as well. V gene TRBV27 combines with J gene TRBJ2-7; TRBD1 matches at 9 bases. The germline gives CDR1 MNHEY, CDR2 SMNVEV (reference sequence). Germline trimming cut 6 bases from V and 3 bases from J; bases unmatched to any gene: 18. This CDR3 spans 18 amino acids. The CDR3 nucleotides are TGTGCCAGCAGGGGGCTCGGTGGGGGGACAGGGTCTATCTACGAGCAGTACTTC. Encoded protein: CASRGLGGGTGSIYEQYF.

The chain employs TRBV21-1 and TRBJ2-2; the table's D gene call, TRBD2, was not cross checked with the DNA. TRBV21-1 is a recognized pseudogene. This CDR3 is 16 amino acids long. CDR3 in amino acids: CASSKDGGLNTGELFF. As DNA, the CDR3 is TGTGCCAGCAGCAAAGATGGAGGGTTGAACACCGGGGAGCTGTTTTTT.

The chain recombines TRBV11-2 with TRBJ2-7; weak D call: TRBD2 (6 bases). V dropped 5 bases and J dropped 3 bases, with 8 bases sitting between them. The CDR3 spans 12 residues. Per the germline V gene, CDR1 is SGHAT and CDR2 is FQNNGV. CDR3 in amino acids: CASSLGLYEQYF. CDR3 DNA sequence: TGTGCCAGCAGCCTGGGACTCTACGAGCAGTACTTC.

The CDR3: CASSLTRDTYEQYF. The DNA for the CDR3 is TGTGCCAGCAGCTTAACCCGTGACACGTACGAGCAGTACTTC. The rearrangement uses TRBV7-2 and TRBJ2-7; no reliable D call. Germline V gene data show CDR1 as SGHTA and CDR2 as FQGNSA. Deletions cut 2 bases from V and 4 bases from J, with 12 bases between. This CDR3 is 14 amino acids long.

V gene TRBV20-1 combines with J gene TRBJ2-7, with 9 nucleotides matching TRBD2. From germline, CDR1 is DFQATT and CDR2 SNEGSKA (reference sequence). The length of the CDR3 is 14 residues. V was clipped by 4 bases and J by 0 bases; unmatched bases: 4. The CDR3 loop reads CSAIERGASYEQYF. The CDR3 DNA sequence: TGCAGTGCTATTGAGCGGGGGGCCTCCTACGAGCAGTACTTC.

The chain links TRBV12-5 to TRBJ2-2; a possible D gene is TRBD1 (6 bases). The CDR3 extends over 15 amino acids. CDR1 LGHNT and CDR2 FRNRAP come from the germline V gene. Between the trimmed V and J ends, which lost 4 bases and 5 bases, there was a span of 14 bases. CDR3 nucleotide sequence: TGTGCTAGTGGTTACACAGGGTTGGAAACCGGGGAGCTGTTTTTT. Protein sequence: CASGYTGLETGELFF.

This chain uses TRBV7-8 with TRBJ1-3, with a weak D call TRBD1 (5 bases). Deletions cut 1 base from V and 0 bases from J, with 7 bases between. This CDR3 has 15 amino acids. Looked up from germline, CDR1 is SGHVS and CDR2 is FQNEAQ. The CDR3 is CASSLDRTSGNTIYF. CDR3 nucleotides: TGTGCCAGCAGCTTAGACAGGACCTCTGGAAACACCATATATTTT.

The chain joins TRBV6-2 or TRBV6-3 to TRBJ2-3; 7 bases are shared with TRBD1. The CDR3 spans 17 residues. After removal of 4 bases from V and 0 bases from J, the junction contained 10 bases not matched to a gene. Germline CDR1 MNHEY, CDR2 SVGEGT. CDR3 residues: CASSSYGQDPSTDTQYF. The CDR3 region has the DNA TGTGCCAGCAGTTCTTACGGACAGGACCCTAGCACAGATACGCAGTATTTT.

The CDR3: CASGLLGQGGHEQYF. CDR3 bases: TGTGCTAGTGGTCTATTAGGACAGGGTGGTCACGAGCAGTACTTC. This chain connects TRBV12-5 to TRBJ2-7, with 8 bases matching TRBD1. V gave up 5 bases and J gave up 5 bases; unmatched junction bases: 11. CDR1 is LGHNT and CDR2 is FRNRAP in the germline V gene. The CDR3 sequence is 15 residues long.

There are a few counts of this clone. The chain joins TRBV6-2 or TRBV6-3 to TRBJ1-5; 10 bases match TRBD1. This CDR3 comprises 18 residues. J gave up 4 bases and V 2 bases, and 11 bases lay outside the gene matches. CDR1 is MNHEY, CDR2 SVGEGT, per germline. CDR3 sequence reads: CASSYRGQGQRGNQPQHF. In DNA form, the CDR3 reads TGTGCCAGCAGTTACCGGGGACAGGGGCAACGCGGGAATCAGCCCCAGCATTTT.

The chain carries TRBV5-1 and TRBJ2-7; TRBD2 agrees at 12 bases. The trim removed 4 bases at V and 2 bases at J, leaving 7 bases unmatched. Germline loops: CDR1 SGHRS, CDR2 YFSETQ. The CDR3 runs to 16 residues. CDR3 sequence (DNA): TGCGCCAGCAGCCAACGGACTAGCGGGAAGACCTACGAGCAGTACTTC. Protein: CASSQRTSGKTYEQYF. Looking up the rest from reference TRBV5-1 and TRBJ2-7 gives the full variable domain: KAGVTQTPRYLIKTRGQQVTLSCSPISGHRSVSWYQQTPGQGLQFLFEYFSETQRNKGNFPGRFSGRQFSNSRSEMNVSTLELGDSALYLCASSQRTSGKTYEQYFGPGTRLTVT.

The CDR3 DNA sequence: TGTGCTAGTGGTTGGACAGGGGTGGAGACCCAGTACTTC. The encoded protein is CASGWTGVETQYF. The chain uses TRBV12-5 and TRBJ2-5; 9 bases agree with TRBD1. The germline V gene has CDR1 LGHNT and CDR2 FRNRAP. This CDR3 comprises 13 residues. Trimming removed 4 bases from V and 5 bases from J; junction bases left unmatched: 2.

This chain links TRBV30 with TRBJ1-6, with 7 bases fitting TRBD1. From germline, CDR1 is GTSNPN and CDR2 SVGIG (reference sequence). The V segment lost 3 bases and the J segment 7 bases; nucleotides outside the gene matches: 3. The CDR3 has 13 amino acids. CDR3 loop: CAWRGQLNSPLHF. Written as DNA, the CDR3 is TGTGCCTGGAGGGGACAGTTAAATTCACCCCTCCACTTT.

V and J are TRBV5-6 and TRBJ1-6, with 7 bases matching TRBD1. The CDR3 has 13 residues. CDR1 and CDR2 from the germline V gene are SGHDT and YYEEEE. Trimming removed 4 bases from V and 7 bases from J; junction bases left unmatched: 2. CDR3 protein: CASSLRGNSPLHF. The CDR3 DNA is TGTGCCAGCAGCCTCAGGGGGAATTCACCCCTCCACTTT. Full variable domain (outside the CDR3, taken from reference TRBV5-6 and TRBJ1-6): DAGVTQSPTHLIKTRGQQVTLRCSPKSGHDTVSWYQQALGQGPQFIFQYYEEEERQRGNFPDRFSGHQFPNYSSELNVNALLLGDSALYLCASSLRGNSPLHFGNGTRLTVT.

This clone was counted a single time. This rearrangement joins TRBV27 to TRBJ1-5; 9 nucleotides match TRBD1. J was trimmed by 3 bases and V by 2 bases; bases with no gene match: 2. Per the germline V gene, CDR1 is MNHEY and CDR2 is SMNVEV (reference sequence). This CDR3 is 15 amino acids long. The CDR3: CASSLGTGPNQPQHF. The CDR3 DNA follows: TGTGCCAGCAGTTTAGGGACAGGGCCCAATCAGCCCCAGCATTTT.

This rearrangement joins TRBV11-1 to TRBJ1-4; 7 bases align to TRBD1. V lost 5 bases to trimming and J lost 7 bases; unmatched junction nucleotides: 7. The CDR3 contains 14 residues. Germline CDR1 and CDR2: SGHAT and FQDESV (reference sequence). CDR3 sequence (DNA): TGTGCCAGCAGCCCTTCCCGGGACAGTGAAAAACTGTTTTTT. This translates into CASSPSRDSEKLFF. The full variable domain, completed using reference TRBV11-1 and TRBJ1-4, is EAEVAQSPRYKITEKSQAVAFWCDPISGHATLYWYRQILGQGPELLVQFQDESVVDDSQLPKDRFSAERLKGVDSTLKIQPAELGDSAMYLCASSPSRDSEKLFFGSGTQLSVL.

The V call is TRBV28, the J call TRBJ1-5; D remains unclear. With 1 base removed from V and 5 bases from J, the gap between germline ends came to 12 bases. Germline CDR1 is MDHEN and CDR2 is SYDVKM. The CDR3 runs to 15 residues. Written as DNA, the CDR3 is TGTGCCAGCAGTTTATCATCTAGGAAGTATCAGCCCCAGCATTTT. Translating gives CASSLSSRKYQPQHF.

The chain is built from TRBV6-1 and TRBJ1-6, with 10 bases aligning to TRBD1. CDR3 length: 13 residues. V shed 2 bases and J 15 bases; nucleotides not matched to a gene: 4. CDR1 is MNHNS, CDR2 SASEGT, per germline. The chain's CDR3 is CASSEKGDRGLHF. In nucleotides, the CDR3 is TGTGCCAGCAGTGAAAAGGGGGACAGGGGCCTCCACTTT.

The gene calls are TRBV24-1 and TRBJ2-1; 12 bases are a match to TRBD1. Germline V gene sequence: CDR1 KGHDR, CDR2 SFDVKD. This CDR3 comprises 16 residues. Trimming cost V 3 bases and J 7 bases; bases outside gene matches: 6. The CDR3 here is CATSDPGTGGKNEQFF. The CDR3 region has the DNA TGTGCCACCAGTGATCCCGGGACAGGGGGCAAAAATGAGCAGTTCTTC.